This TCR beta chain was captured by sequencing in a study of CD8 T cells in ankylosing spondylitis. Study observations and caveats: It appeared that ankylosing spondylitis blood was characterized by a TCR beta motif of several highly homologous variants. Disease-associated clonotypes exhibited CD8+ identity and were relatively infrequent in peripheral blood.

This clonotype was detected only a few times. Its antigen is as yet unknown. From the 5' RACE reads, TCRdb called clonotypes with MiXCR, one entry per CDR3 protein. The top ten clones hold around 19% of a sample with over 600,000 distinct CDR3 sequences, 15% to 20% of them seen once. Trimming stripped 2 bases from V and 8 bases from J, with 15 bases between. The CDR3 is 14 residues long. CDR1 is MNHEY and CDR2 is SVGAGI in the germline V gene. The receptor's source is a male donor with ankylosing spondylitis. Sequencing was carried out using blood, either unsorted or a sorted T cell fraction (not recorded which). The genes are TRBV6-5 and TRBJ1-2, with D hard to call. The CDR3 region is CASSYGSRPGGYTF. The CDR3 coding sequence is TGTGCCAGCAGTTACGGCAGCCGGCCGGGCGGCTACACCTTC.